This T cell receptor beta chain was captured by sequencing in a study of response to subunit inactivated influenza vaccine. The study, taken as a whole, reports: T cells newly recruited by each seasonal influenza vaccination are few, the authors suggested.

Germline lookup yields CDR1 SEHNR and CDR2 FQNEAQ (reference sequence). The V end was cut by 4 bases, the J end by 10 bases, with 13 bases between. CDR3 length equals 12 residues. TCRdb reanalysed the RT-PCR reads using MiXCR and keeps one entry per CDR3 protein. The sample records roughly 700,000 distinct CDR3 sequences, about a sixth being singletons. Regarding this clonotype: The antigen remains unidentified.

The rearrangement joins TRBV7-9 to TRBJ2-5, with D perhaps assigned TRBD1 or TRBD2 (5 bases each). Sample: PBMCs from blood, taken 11 to 12 days after vaccination. The sequence was collected from a man in his fifties or sixties who received an inactivated influenza vaccine. The CDR3 DNA follows: TGTGCCAGCAGCTCCCTCGGTGGGGGCCAGTACTTC. Translated, it gives CASSSLGGGQYF.